This T cell receptor (beta chain) stems from a study of CD8 T cells in Susac syndrome. Random hexamers were used to reverse transcribe an amount of roughly 0.5 to 1 ug RNA. Coverage of TCR beta CDR3 amplification by immunoSEQ multiplex PCR extended to 54 Vbeta and 13 Jbeta. Using its own MiXCR run on the immunoSEQ multiplex PCR reads, TCRdb lists one record per CDR3 protein. Of 250,000 to 300,000 distinct CDR3 sequences in the sample, approximately 85% were seen once. There are 12 residues in the CDR3. V was pared by 2 bases and J by 12 bases, with 12 bases between. Germline V gives CDR1 SGHDT, CDR2 YYEEEE. Sequencing targeted TCR beta in blood CD8+ and CD4+ T cells.

The material sequenced was CD8+ T cells from PBMCs. The genes are TRBV5-6 and TRBJ2-1; a weak D match, TRBD1 (5 bases). This clonotype was sampled from a human donor with multiple sclerosis. The CDR3 DNA follows: TGTGCCAGCAGCTTTTTGACAGAAGGGCAGTTCTTC. It specifies CASSFLTEGQFF.